Presented here are 27 T cell receptor beta chains from one specimen sequenced in a study of CD8 T cells in Susac syndrome. RNA, at roughly 0.45 to 1 ug, was reverse transcribed with random hexamers. TCRdb used MiXCR to reprocess the immunoSEQ multiplex PCR reads, holding one entry per CDR3 protein. The sample includes fewer than 100,000 distinct CDR3 sequences, roughly 90% of them seen just once. Sequencing was carried out using CD8+ T cells from PBMCs. The receptor set was obtained from a human donor with multiple sclerosis.

The V gene is TRBV19, the J gene TRBJ2-2; TRBD1 matches at 8 bases. Unmatched junction bases numbered 5, after V lost 5 bases and J lost 3 bases. The CDR3 spans 15 residues. Germline V gene sequence: CDR1 LNHDA, CDR2 SQIVND (reference sequence). The CDR3 is CASSWTGTHTGELFF. CDR3 nucleotide sequence: TGTGCCAGTAGTTGGACAGGGACCCACACCGGGGAGCTGTTTTTT. Looking up the rest from reference TRBV19 and TRBJ2-2 gives the full variable domain: DGGITQSPKYLFRKEGQNVTLSCEQNLNHDAMYWYRQDPGQGLRLIYYSQIVNDFQKGDIAEGYSVSREKKESFPLTVTSAQKNPTAFYLCASSWTGTHTGELFFGEGSRLTVL.

In its sample, this clonotype was seen once. V is TRBV6-2 or TRBV6-3 and J is TRBJ2-1; no clear D. V lost 3 bases and J 0 bases, leaving 6 bases between the germline ends. This CDR3 is built from 14 residues. Germline V gene sequence: CDR1 MNHEY, CDR2 SVGEGT. The CDR3 reads CASSYQGSYNEQFF. In nucleotides, the CDR3 is TGTGCCAGCAGTTATCAAGGCTCCTACAATGAGCAGTTCTTC.

V gene TRBV13 combines with J gene TRBJ2-7; the D gene could be TRBD1 or TRBD2 (5 bases each). The CDR3 contains 15 residues. Germline V gene lookup returns CDR1 PRHDT and CDR2 FYEKMQ (reference sequence). V was cut by 5 bases and J by 0 bases, with 14 bases left in between. The CDR3 DNA is TGTGCCAGCAGCCCGGGGACGGCCAGCTCCTACGAGCAGTACTTC. Amino acid sequence: CASSPGTASSYEQYF.

This rearrangement joins TRBV6-5 to TRBJ2-3; 7 bases align to TRBD2. Per germline, CDR1 MNHEY and CDR2 SVGAGI. V dropped 2 bases and J dropped 2; count of bases not matched to a gene: 7. This CDR3 comprises 16 residues. The CDR3 sequence is CASSYGAGPHTDTQYF. Written as DNA, the CDR3 is TGTGCCAGCAGTTACGGAGCGGGACCTCACACAGATACGCAGTATTTT.

The chain carries TRBV5-1 and TRBJ1-1; tentative D call: TRBD1 (5 bases). V gave up 7 bases and J gave up 1 base, with 8 bases separating them. Per the germline V gene, CDR1 is SGHRS and CDR2 is YFSETQ. The CDR3 is 12 residues long. CDR3 region: CASLGPNTEAFF. The DNA for the CDR3 is TGCGCCAGCCTGGGGCCGAACACTGAAGCTTTCTTT.

This sequence joins TRBV20-1 and TRBJ2-3, with 10 bases matching TRBD2. This CDR3 comprises 16 residues. Germline values: CDR1 DFQATT, CDR2 SNEGSKA (reference sequence). The ends lost 0 bases at V and 6 bases at J; junction bases unmatched: 9. This CDR3 reads CSARDLASGGLDTQYF. DNA of the CDR3: TGCAGTGCTAGAGATCTCGCTAGCGGGGGTCTCGATACGCAGTATTTT.

The chain links TRBV19 to TRBJ2-2; 9 bases match TRBD1. J lost 10 bases, V lost 4 bases, and 7 bases had no gene match. The CDR3 is made up of 14 amino acids. CDR1 and CDR2 (germline): LNHDA, SQIVND (reference sequence). For the CDR3, the DNA is TGTGCCAGTAGTAAGGGACAGGGAAGGGTGGAGCTGTTTTTT. The encoded protein is CASSKGQGRVELFF.

This clonotype came up once. The V and J genes are TRBV19 and TRBJ1-5; D is possibly TRBD1 (6 bases). V lost 6 bases and J lost 5, with 8 bases in between. Per the germline V gene, CDR1 is LNHDA and CDR2 is SQIVND (reference sequence). This CDR3 contains 12 residues. The CDR3 DNA is TGTGCCAGTAGAGGGGGGTATCAGCCCCAGCATTTT. Translated, it gives CASRGGYQPQHF.

This sequence joins TRBV5-4 and TRBJ1-1, with 9 bases lining up with TRBD1. Per germline, CDR1 SGHNT and CDR2 YYREEE (reference sequence). The CDR3 runs to 12 residues. J was trimmed by 6 bases and V by 6 bases; bases with no gene match: 3. CDR3 sequence: CASKGTGSEAFF. The CDR3 nucleotides read TGTGCCAGCAAGGGGACAGGGTCTGAAGCTTTCTTT.

The rearrangement joins TRBV7-9 to TRBJ2-3; possible D gene TRBD2, 5 bases. The V end was cut by 3 bases, the J end by 0 bases, with 19 bases between. In germline, CDR1 is SEHNR, CDR2 FQNEAQ (reference sequence). This CDR3 is built from 18 residues. The CDR3 nucleotides are TGTGCCAGCAGCTTCCGGACTGTTGTTATGACTAGCACAGATACGCAGTATTTT. This encodes CASSFRTVVMTSTDTQYF.

The chain recombines TRBV19 with TRBJ2-5; 7 bases fit TRBD1. This CDR3 is built from 17 residues. Looked up from germline, CDR1 is LNHDA and CDR2 is SQIVND (reference sequence). V dropped 2 bases and J dropped 3; count of bases not matched to a gene: 12. The CDR3 region is CASSIWGTDSAEETQYF. In DNA, the CDR3 is TGTGCCAGTAGTATATGGGGGACAGACAGTGCGGAAGAGACCCAGTACTTC.

The CDR3 DNA reads TGTGCCAGCAGCTTGGGGGGCCTGGATCAGCCCCAGCATTTT. It is translated as CASSLGGLDQPQHF. V usage is TRBV5-6 and J usage is TRBJ1-5, with D perhaps TRBD1 (5 bases). Germline CDR1 is SGHDT and CDR2 is YYEEEE. This CDR3 spans 14 amino acids. With 0 bases removed from V and 5 bases from J, the gap between germline ends came to 9 bases.

This chain links TRBV24-1 with TRBJ1-3; 7 bases fit TRBD1. The length of the CDR3 is 12 residues. The germline CDR1 and CDR2 sequences are KGHDR and SFDVKD. Losses at the gene ends were 0 bases for V and 14 bases for J; bases not matched to a gene: 3. CDR3 amino acids: CATSDLGGQLYF. In DNA, the CDR3 is TGTGCCACCAGTGATTTGGGGGGACAGTTATATTTT.

This clonotype was seen more than once but under ten times. The V and J genes are TRBV5-1 and TRBJ2-5, with D tentatively TRBD1 (6 bases). Germline CDR1 reads SGHRS; CDR2 reads YFSETQ. This CDR3 is 13 amino acids long. The germline V and J ends were trimmed by 5 bases and 1 base, with 9 bases remaining between them. This CDR3 reads CASRRGSQETQYF. The CDR3 DNA sequence: TGCGCCAGCAGAAGGGGGTCCCAAGAGACCCAGTACTTC. Filled out from reference TRBV5-1 and TRBJ2-5, the complete variable domain reads KAGVTQTPRYLIKTRGQQVTLSCSPISGHRSVSWYQQTPGQGLQFLFEYFSETQRNKGNFPGRFSGRQFSNSRSEMNVSTLELGDSALYLCASRRGSQETQYFGPGTRLLVL.

This chain connects TRBV27 to TRBJ1-1; no clear D. Germline V gives CDR1 MNHEY, CDR2 SMNVEV (reference sequence). This CDR3 is built from 13 residues. Trimming cost V 6 bases and J 0 bases, with 8 bases left between them. CDR3 sequence: CASRDIMNTEAFF. The CDR3 DNA reads TGTGCCAGCAGAGACATCATGAACACTGAAGCTTTCTTT.

The chain combines TRBV19 with TRBJ2-3; TRBD1 agrees at 7 bases. V gave up 5 bases and J gave up 1 base; unmatched junction bases: 12. Germline values: CDR1 LNHDA, CDR2 SQIVND (reference sequence). CDR3 size: 17 residues. CDR3 nucleotide sequence: TGTGCCAGTAGTCCCCCCGACAGGGTGTGGGGCACAGATACGCAGTATTTT. Translated, it gives CASSPPDRVWGTDTQYF.

The chain combines TRBV4-1 with TRBJ2-1; 9 nucleotides match TRBD2. CDR1 MGHRA and CDR2 YSYEKL come from the germline V gene. CDR3 length: 16 amino acids. V dropped 2 bases and J dropped 2; count of bases not matched to a gene: 4. This CDR3 is CASSQIGLATYNEQFF. CDR3 nucleotide sequence: TGCGCCAGCAGCCAAATCGGACTAGCGACCTACAATGAGCAGTTCTTC.

J is TRBJ1-1 and V is TRBV27; 7 nucleotides line up with TRBD1. V lost 6 bases to trimming and J lost 8 bases; unmatched junction nucleotides: 12. The CDR3 contains 14 residues. Germline V gene data show CDR1 as MNHEY and CDR2 as SMNVEV (reference sequence). For the CDR3, the DNA is TGTGCCAGCAGCTTCATCCCCGGGACAGTGGAAGCTTTCTTT. Protein sequence: CASSFIPGTVEAFF.

The V call is TRBV20-1, the J call TRBJ2-7, with TRBD1 matching over 7 bases. Germline V gene sequence: CDR1 DFQATT, CDR2 SNEGSKA (reference sequence). Trimming at V came to 1 base and at J to 2 bases, leaving 5 bases not matched to a gene. This CDR3 comprises 14 residues. CDR3 amino acids: CSARVGQSTYEQYF. CDR3 DNA sequence: TGCAGTGCTAGAGTGGGACAGTCTACCTACGAGCAGTACTTC.

This chain connects TRBV15 to TRBJ1-1; 7 bases match TRBD1. With 5 bases clipped from V and 7 bases from J, the junction kept 10 bases outside the gene matches. This CDR3 comprises 14 residues. Germline V gives CDR1 LNHNV, CDR2 YYDKDF (reference sequence). CDR3: CATSARIGQDEAFF. CDR3 nucleotide sequence: TGTGCCACCAGCGCGCGCATCGGACAGGATGAAGCTTTCTTT.

The CDR3 DNA sequence: TGTGCCAGCAGTTTACCCGGTAGCGGGGGCTACGAGCAGTACTTC. Translating gives CASSLPGSGGYEQYF. The chain is built from TRBV28 and TRBJ2-7, with 9 bases lining up with TRBD2. After removal of 2 bases from V and 3 bases from J, the junction contained 5 bases not matched to a gene. The CDR3 is 15 residues long. The germline V gene encodes CDR1 MDHEN and CDR2 SYDVKM. Full variable domain (missing parts from reference TRBV28 and TRBJ2-7): DVKVTQSSRYLVKRTGEKVFLECVQDMDHENMFWYRQDPGLGLRLIYFSYDVKMKEKGDIPEGYSVSREKKERFSLILESASTNQTSMYLCASSLPGSGGYEQYFGPGTRLTVT.

This clonotype was picked up one time. The rearrangement joins TRBV9 to TRBJ1-1, with D possibly being TRBD1 (6 bases). CDR3 length equals 15 residues. Germline CDR1 reads SGDLS; CDR2 reads YYNGEE. Trimming stripped 0 bases from V and 4 bases from J, with 13 bases between. In nucleotides, the CDR3 is TGTGCCAGCAGCGTAGCTGCGGGGGCTGGCACTGAAGCTTTCTTT. Its protein product is CASSVAAGAGTEAFF.

The chain joins TRBV20-1 to TRBJ1-3, with D perhaps TRBD1 (5 bases). The CDR3 spans 13 residues. Trimming took 6 bases from V and 1 from J, leaving 10 bases between them. The germline V gene has CDR1 DFQATT and CDR2 SNEGSKA (reference sequence). As DNA, the CDR3 is TGCAGTGCGAGCAGGGAATCTGGAAACACCATATATTTT. This encodes CSASRESGNTIYF.

J is TRBJ2-3 and V is TRBV28; D is ambiguous. The CDR3 is made up of 14 amino acids. The V gene lost 4 bases and the J gene lost 4 bases, with 12 bases spanning the gap. Germline V gene data show CDR1 as MDHEN and CDR2 as SYDVKM. The CDR3 DNA sequence: TGTGCCAGCAGTTGGGCTAGTAGGCCAGATACGCAGTATTTT. This encodes CASSWASRPDTQYF.

The chain's CDR3 is CASRSDVGFPYEQYF. The CDR3 DNA reads as TGTGCCAGCAGGTCCGACGTGGGGTTTCCCTACGAGCAGTACTTC. J is TRBJ2-7 and V is TRBV7-8; D remains ambiguous. Deletions cut 6 bases from V and 2 bases from J, with 17 bases between. Germline-derived CDR1 and CDR2 are SGHVS and FQNEAQ. The CDR3 runs 15 residues.

The chain couples TRBV13 to TRBJ2-5; 12 nucleotides agree with TRBD2. J lost 2 bases, V lost 5 bases, and 3 bases had no gene match. Germline CDR1 and CDR2: PRHDT and FYEKMQ (reference sequence). CDR3 length: 15 amino acids. CDR3 in DNA: TGTGCCAGCAGCGGAGGACTAGCGGGGCAAGAGACCCAGTACTTC. Its protein is CASSGGLAGQETQYF.

The chain combines TRBV19 with TRBJ2-7; tentative D call: TRBD2 (5 bases). Trimming shortened V by 4 bases and J by 3 bases, and 10 bases separated the two germline ends. Looked up from germline, CDR1 is LNHDA and CDR2 is SQIVND (reference sequence). The CDR3 has 13 residues. The CDR3 spells CASSRTGIYEQYF. In DNA, the CDR3 is TGTGCCAGTAGTAGGACCGGGATCTACGAGCAGTACTTC.